What follows describes a single TCR delta chain. Its cognate antigen is unknown. Translating this DNA gives a protein that differs at residue 12 from the TCRdb one, which belongs to a much larger clone; a read error is likely, and the protein shown is this translation. TCRdb reprocessed the multiplex PCR reads through CATT. The sample consists of tens of thousands of delta-chain clones, more than 1.5% of them appearing once. This entry is derived from a study of γδ T cells in repeated Plasmodium falciparum infection. The CDR3 runs 18 residues. Germline lookup yields CDR1 TVYSNPD and CDR2 GDNSRS (reference sequence). J lost 1 base, V lost 4 bases, and 18 bases had no gene match. Overall study results and limits: Compared with Australian children, Malian Vdelta2-negative repertoires seemed more clonal, less diverse, less shared.

Vgamma9/Vdelta2+ and Vdelta2-negative gammadelta T cells were flow-sorted from PBMC for bulk sequencing. Sample: gamma-delta T cells from blood. The clonotype was recovered from a pool of human donors (malaria-infected and uninfected, not separated). The chain employs TRDV3 and TRDJ1; 10 bases agree with TRDD3. TCRdb lists no J gene, so it was determined here by aligning the DNA to germline. CDR3 residues: CAYSSSDGGYTSTDKLIF. The CDR3 region has the DNA TGTGCCTATAGCTCTTCCGATGGGGGATACACCAGCACCGATAAACTCATCTTT.